This is a list of T cell receptor beta chains from one sample in a study of identical twins. MiXCR was run by TCRdb on the 5' RACE reads, yielding one entry per CDR3 protein. This sample has 700,000 to 950,000 distinct CDR3 sequences; roughly an eighth occur once, and the top ten carry roughly 1.5%. These sequences were also reported in another study, on yellow fever vaccine responses in identical twins.

Sequenced material: PBMCs. These TCRs come from a woman aged 18-29 years in good health. Each CDR3 is given with its conserved first and last residue. Each record gives: D gene, V gene, J gene, clone size, CDR3 protein, CDR3 DNA. The D gene is left open where the match is weak. Clone size appears in some rows only: once, few, many, or a class for an expanded clone.

.	TRBV11-3	TRBJ2-2	.	CASSFGSSPGELFF	TGTGCCAGCAGCTTTGGCTCGTCCCCCGGGGAGCTGTTTTTT
.	TRBV15	TRBJ1-4	many	CATSSPGGTNEKLFF	TGTGCCACCAGCTCTCCAGGTGGAACCAATGAAAAACTGTTTTTT
.	TRBV18	TRBJ1-5	few	CASSLRRDTQHF	TGTGCCAGCTCACTAAGACGGGACACCCAGCATTTT
.	TRBV10-3	TRBJ1-6	few	CAISEAGRNSPLHF	TGTGCCATCAGTGAAGCCGGCAGGAATTCACCCCTCCACTTT
.	TRBV7-9	TRBJ2-5	few	CASSPGTAKETQYF	TGTGCCAGCAGCCCCGGGACGGCCAAAGAGACCCAGTACTTC
TRBD2	TRBV10-3	TRBJ2-7	.	CAIRQSGGGPYEQYF	TGTGCCATCAGACAGAGCGGGGGGGGACCCTACGAGCAGTACTTC
.	TRBV11-3	TRBJ2-1	.	CASSWTADNEQFF	TGTGCCAGCAGCTGGACAGCTGATAATGAGCAGTTCTTC
TRBD2	TRBV28	TRBJ2-5	.	CASSSSGARGETQYF	TGTGCCAGCTCGAGTAGCGGGGCTCGGGGAGAGACCCAGTACTTC
.	TRBV5-5	TRBJ2-3	.	CASSTDLLSTDTQYF	TGTGCCAGCAGCACTGACCTCCTTAGCACAGATACGCAGTATTTT
.	TRBV10-3	TRBJ1-5	.	CAISVGRYNQPQHF	TGTGCCATCAGTGTCGGGCGGTACAATCAGCCCCAGCATTTT
.	TRBV20-1	TRBJ2-1	.	CSASARLWISEQFF	TGCAGTGCTAGTGCGCGCCTTTGGATTTCAGAGCAGTTCTTC